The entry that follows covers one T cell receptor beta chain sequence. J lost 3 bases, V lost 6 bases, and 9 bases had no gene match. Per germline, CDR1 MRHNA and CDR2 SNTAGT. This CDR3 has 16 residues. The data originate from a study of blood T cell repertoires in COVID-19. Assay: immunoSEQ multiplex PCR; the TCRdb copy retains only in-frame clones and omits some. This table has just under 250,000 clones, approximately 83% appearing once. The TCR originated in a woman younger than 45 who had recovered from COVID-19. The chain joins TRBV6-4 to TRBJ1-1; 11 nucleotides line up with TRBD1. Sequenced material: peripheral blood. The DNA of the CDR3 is TGTGCCAGCAGCGAGGGACAGGGGGTAATGGACACTGAAGCTTTCTTT. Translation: CASSEGQGVMDTEAFF.